This entry lists 23 T cell receptor beta chains sequenced from one sample in a study of blood T cell repertoires in COVID-19. Using immunoSEQ multiplex PCR, the repertoire was profiled, and TCRdb retains in-frame clones only, with some absent. The table shows 30,000 to 40,000 clones, with around 80% occurring only once. The sample taken for sequencing was peripheral blood. The origin of the receptors is a man aged 60 to 75 with COVID-19, enrolled during active disease.

Here the CDR3 DNA reads TGCGCCAGCAGCCAAGAAGGGACAGAGAAAGAGACCCAGTACTTC. Translation gives CASSQEGTEKETQYF. The rearrangement links TRBV4-1 to TRBJ2-5, with 7 bases aligning to TRBD1. CDR3 length equals 15 residues. Germline loops: CDR1 MGHRA, CDR2 YSYEKL. The ends lost 0 bases at V and 3 bases at J; junction bases unmatched: 4.

The table lists this clone with a few counts. V gene TRBV5-4 combines with J gene TRBJ2-7; D uncertain. Germline V gives CDR1 SGHNT, CDR2 YYREEE (reference sequence). Trimming left V 3 bases short and J 0 bases short, with 10 bases between. CDR3 length: 14 residues. This CDR3 is CASSSYGSSYEQYF. DNA of the CDR3: TGTGCCAGCAGCTCGTATGGCAGCTCCTACGAGCAGTACTTC.

The V call is TRBV30, the J call TRBJ1-2, with 9 bases fitting TRBD1. Germline trimming cut 3 bases from V and 4 bases from J; bases unmatched to any gene: 9. The CDR3 totals 15 residues. Germline V gene sequence: CDR1 GTSNPN, CDR2 SVGIG (reference sequence). The CDR3: CAWRTPGQGFYGYTF. CDR3 DNA: TGTGCCTGGAGAACCCCGGGACAGGGCTTCTATGGCTACACCTTC.

The V gene is TRBV27, the J gene TRBJ1-1; TRBD1 matches at 7 bases. V was clipped by 4 bases and J by 0 bases; unmatched bases: 5. The CDR3 runs to 15 residues. Germline V gene sequence: CDR1 MNHEY, CDR2 SMNVEV (reference sequence). The CDR3 spells CASSSGQTMNTEAFF. CDR3 nucleotide sequence: TGTGCCAGCAGTTCGGGACAGACGATGAACACTGAAGCTTTCTTT.

The genes are TRBV6-5 and TRBJ1-3; perhaps TRBD1 as D (6 bases). The CDR3 sequence is 13 residues long. V gave up 8 bases and J gave up 2 bases, with 10 bases separating them. Per the germline V gene, CDR1 is MNHEY and CDR2 is SVGAGI. CDR3 protein: CASGQPTGNTIYF. The CDR3 region has the DNA TGTGCCAGCGGACAGCCGACTGGAAACACCATATATTTT.

CDR3 DNA: TGTGCTAGTGGTTTGGTACTAAGGGGGGGAGCTTTCTTT. It yields the protein CASGLVLRGGAFF. The chain couples TRBV12-5 to TRBJ1-1; possible D gene TRBD1, 6 bases. Trimming left V 0 bases short and J 10 bases short, with 12 bases between. This CDR3 is built from 13 residues. From germline, CDR1 is LGHNT and CDR2 FRNRAP.

The chain joins TRBV27 to TRBJ1-6; no reliable D call. The CDR3 length is 16 residues. Germline assignment: CDR1 MNHEY and CDR2 SMNVEV (reference sequence). Trimming removed 4 bases from V and 9 bases from J, with 19 bases in between. CDR3 region: CASSSLPQQRISPLHF. The CDR3 DNA reads TGTGCCAGCAGTTCGCTCCCGCAGCAGAGGATTTCACCCCTCCACTTT.

V is TRBV7-3 and J is TRBJ1-2, with 7 bases identical to TRBD1. Germline values: CDR1 SGHTA, CDR2 FQGTGA. The CDR3 sequence is 13 residues long. The junction had 4 bases not matched to a gene; V was cut back by 3 bases and J by 6 bases. This CDR3 is CASSFDRENGYTF. As DNA, the CDR3 is TGTGCCAGCAGCTTTGACAGGGAGAATGGCTACACCTTC. Looking up the rest from reference TRBV7-3 and TRBJ1-2 gives the full variable domain: GAGVSQTPSNKVTEKGKYVELRCDPISGHTALYWYRQSLGQGPEFLIYFQGTGAADDSGLPNDRFFAVRPEGSVSTLKIQRTERGDSAVYLCASSFDRENGYTFGSGTRLTVV.

V and J are TRBV3-1 (or the pseudogene TRBV3-2) and TRBJ2-2; TRBD2 aligns across 9 bases. V lost 2 bases and J lost 6; bases outside the gene matches: 7. This CDR3 is built from 16 residues. The germline V gene has CDR1 LGHDT and CDR2 YNNKEL (reference sequence). The CDR3 sequence is CASSQRSGRTAGELFF. The CDR3 DNA reads as TGTGCCAGCAGCCAAAGGAGCGGGAGGACCGCCGGGGAGCTGTTTTTT.

This chain uses TRBV19 with TRBJ1-2; D unresolved. Germline V gives CDR1 LNHDA, CDR2 SQIVND (reference sequence). This CDR3 spans 15 amino acids. Trimming left V 5 bases short and J 0 bases short, with 13 bases between. The CDR3 protein is CASSPRFTANYGYTF. The DNA of the CDR3 is TGTGCCAGTAGTCCCCGGTTCACAGCTAACTATGGCTACACCTTC.

V usage is TRBV14 and J usage is TRBJ1-1; no clear D gene. Germline CDR1 reads SGHDN; CDR2 reads FVKESK. The CDR3 loop spans 16 amino acids. Trimming removed 4 bases from V and 0 bases from J, with 15 bases in between. In nucleotides, the CDR3 is TGTGCCAGCAGCCCCTATAAACAGATAATGAACACTGAAGCTTTCTTT. Translated: CASSPYKQIMNTEAFF.

J is TRBJ1-1 and V is TRBV6-5; the D gene is possibly TRBD1 (5 bases). Germline V gives CDR1 MNHEY, CDR2 SVGAGI. With 2 bases removed from V and 1 base from J, the gap between germline ends came to 11 bases. The CDR3 length is 15 residues. CDR3 sequence reads: CASSYGGNTNTEAFF. The DNA for the CDR3 is TGTGCCAGCAGTTACGGGGGGAACACGAACACTGAAGCTTTCTTT.

DNA for the CDR3: TGTGCCAGCAGCTTAGTGGGGGGAAAGAACACTGAAGCTTTCTTT. The encoded protein is CASSLVGGKNTEAFF. The gene calls are TRBV7-2 and TRBJ1-1; perhaps TRBD1 as D (5 bases). Germline CDR1 reads SGHTA; CDR2 reads FQGNSA. The CDR3 is made up of 15 amino acids. Deletions cut 1 base from V and 1 base from J, with 10 bases between.

The gene calls are TRBV7-2 and TRBJ1-2, with D hard to call. The V end was cut by 1 base, the J end by 7 bases, with 13 bases between. The CDR3 totals 14 residues. Germline assignment: CDR1 SGHTA and CDR2 FQGNSA. CDR3 in DNA: TGTGCCAGCAGCTTAGGAAGAGAGAGTAGTGGCTACACCTTC. It encodes CASSLGRESSGYTF.

The rearrangement links TRBV18 to TRBJ1-2, with a tentative D call TRBD1 (5 bases). Trimming stripped 0 bases from V and 2 bases from J, with 19 bases between. The CDR3 covers 18 residues. From germline, CDR1 is KGHSH and CDR2 LQKENI. CDR3 DNA: TGTGCCAGCTCACCACCGGGTGCGCAGGGTGGGGCAAACTATGGCTACACCTTC. Its protein product is CASSPPGAQGGANYGYTF.

The chain combines TRBV21-1 with TRBJ1-1. TRBV21-1 is a recognized pseudogene. The CDR3 sequence is 15 residues long. CDR3 sequence: CASSKGRLEETEAFF. For the CDR3, the DNA is TGTGCCAGCAGCAAAGGGCGTCTTGAGGAGACTGAAGCTTTCTTT.

The chain uses TRBV3-1 (or the pseudogene TRBV3-2) and TRBJ1-1; D not resolved. Germline V gives CDR1 LGHDT, CDR2 YNNKEL (reference sequence). Trimming removed 4 bases from V and 11 bases from J, with 14 bases in between. The CDR3 consists of 12 residues. In nucleotides, the CDR3 is TGTGCCAGCAGCCCCCCTGGGGAGGCGGCTTTCTTT. Protein: CASSPPGEAAFF.

This chain links TRBV6-2 or TRBV6-3 with TRBJ1-5; a weak D match, TRBD1 (6 bases). Trimming took 2 bases from V and 5 from J, leaving 13 bases between them. This CDR3 has 15 residues. CDR1 MNHEY and CDR2 SVGEGT come from the germline V gene. The CDR3 region is CASSYRGGTYQPQHF. The CDR3 DNA reads as TGTGCCAGCAGTTACAGGGGGGGCACCTATCAGCCCCAGCATTTT.

CDR3 nucleotide sequence: TGTGCCAGCAGCTTAGTAGGACAGGGGGCGCCTGGAAACACCATATATTTT. As protein: CASSLVGQGAPGNTIYF. The rearrangement joins TRBV7-8 to TRBJ1-3, with TRBD1 matching over 11 bases. CDR1 SGHVS and CDR2 FQNEAQ come from the germline V gene. The CDR3 is made up of 17 amino acids. Trimming at V came to 1 base and at J to 2 bases, leaving 4 bases not matched to a gene.

The chain uses TRBV27 and TRBJ1-5; 8 bases agree with TRBD1. CDR1 is MNHEY and CDR2 is SMNVEV in the germline V gene (reference sequence). V shed 6 bases and J 7 bases; nucleotides not matched to a gene: 5. CDR3 length: 13 amino acids. DNA of the CDR3: TGTGCCAGCAGCGGGACAGGAGGGCAGCCCCAGCATTTT. The encoded protein is CASSGTGGQPQHF.

The chain has TRBV10-2 and TRBJ1-5; TRBD1 matches 7 bases. Germline V CDR1 and CDR2: WSHSY, SAAADI. The CDR3 spans 14 residues. V lost 10 bases, J lost 9 bases, and 15 bases stayed unmatched. The CDR3 loop reads CATIRDRGVGPQHF. Written as DNA, the CDR3 is TGCGCCACCATTAGGGACAGAGGGGTCGGGCCCCAGCATTTT.

The chain employs TRBV19 and TRBJ1-5; TRBD1 aligns across 8 bases. Germline CDR1 is LNHDA and CDR2 is SQIVND (reference sequence). CDR3 size: 13 residues. CDR3 amino acids: CATNQGAYQPQHF. Here the CDR3 DNA reads TGTGCTACAAACCAGGGGGCGTATCAGCCCCAGCATTTT. The whole variable domain, remainder taken from reference TRBV19 and TRBJ1-5, is DGGITQSPKYLFRKEGQNVTLSCEQNLNHDAMYWYRQDPGQGLRLIYYSQIVNDFQKGDIAEGYSVSREKKESFPLTVTSAQKNPTAFYLCATNQGAYQPQHFGDGTRLSIL.

This clone was counted once. V usage is TRBV19 and J usage is TRBJ2-2; 9 nucleotides line up with TRBD1. Unmatched junction bases numbered 11, after V lost 4 bases and J lost 2 bases. Germline assignment: CDR1 LNHDA and CDR2 SQIVND (reference sequence). This CDR3 has 18 residues. Here the CDR3 DNA reads TGTGCCAGTAGTACCGGGACAGGGTACCCCTCAAACACCGGGGAGCTGTTTTTT. This translates into CASSTGTGYPSNTGELFF.